This is a list of T cell receptor beta chains from one sample in a study of cytomegalovirus exposure and HLA in healthy donors. Produced via immunoSEQ multiplex PCR; TCRdb's table is partial and in-frame only. The profile shows under 150,000 clones, roughly 80% of them singletons. Material: PBMCs. These receptors were taken from a young woman in good health and CMV-seropositive. CDR3s include the opening cysteine and the closing phenylalanine or tryptophan. The D gene is left open where the match is weak. Clone size is shown for a subset of rows, as once, few, many or a class of expanded clone.

D: TRBD1
J: TRBJ2-5
size: once
V: TRBV27
DNA: TGTGCCAGCAGTTTATCGCCGACAGGGAGTCCAGAGACCCAGTACTTC
CDR3: CASSLSPTGSPETQYF

D: TRBD1
J: TRBJ1-2
size: once
V: TRBV10-3
DNA: TGTGCCATCAGGAAGGGGGCGCAAGGTAACTATGGCTACACCTTC
CDR3: CAIRKGAQGNYGYTF

D: -
J: TRBJ1-1
size: -
V: TRBV6-5
DNA: TGTGCCAGCAGCTACCCTGAGGGAGCTGAAGCTTTCTTT
CDR3: CASSYPEGAEAFF

D: -
J: TRBJ1-1
size: few
V: TRBV25-1
DNA: TGTGCCAGCAGTAGGACAGCTGAAGCTTTCTTT
CDR3: CASSRTAEAFF

D: TRBD1
J: TRBJ1-5
size: -
V: TRBV27
DNA: TGTGCCAGCAGTCCGGGACAGTTGGGTCAGCCCCAGCATTTT
CDR3: CASSPGQLGQPQHF

D: TRBD1
J: TRBJ2-3
size: once
V: TRBV29-1
DNA: TGCAGCGTTGAAAGTCCGGGACAGGGATCAGATACGCAGTATTTT
CDR3: CSVESPGQGSDTQYF

D: TRBD1
J: TRBJ2-3
size: -
V: TRBV9
DNA: TGTGCCAGCAGCATCCGACAGGGATCTAGCACAGATACGCAGTATTTT
CDR3: CASSIRQGSSTDTQYF

D: -
J: TRBJ2-7
size: -
V: TRBV11-2
DNA: TGTGCCAGCAGCCTTTGGGGCAGGAACATCCCCTACGAGCAGTACTTC
CDR3: CASSLWGRNIPYEQYF

D: TRBD1
J: TRBJ2-7
size: -
V: TRBV2
DNA: TGTGCCAGCTCTAGAACGGGACAGGGGGTCTGGGAGCAGTACTTC
CDR3: CASSRTGQGVWEQYF

D: -
J: TRBJ2-1
size: few
V: TRBV4-2
DNA: TGTGCCAGCAGCCAAGGGGGAGAATCCTACAATGAGCAGTTCTTC
CDR3: CASSQGGESYNEQFF

D: -
J: TRBJ2-6
size: -
V: TRBV11-2
DNA: TGTGCCAGCAGGAAAATCGCAGGGGCTGGGGCCAACGTCCTGACTTTC
CDR3: CASRKIAGAGANVLTF

D: -
J: TRBJ2-1
size: -
V: TRBV5-1
DNA: TGCGCCAGCAGCTTCCAGGGGAAAACGGACGATGAGCAGTTCTTC
CDR3: CASSFQGKTDDEQFF

D: TRBD2
J: TRBJ2-7
size: -
V: TRBV25-1
DNA: TGTGCCAGCAGTCCTAGCGGGAGGAGCCCCTACGAGCAGTACTTC
CDR3: CASSPSGRSPYEQYF

D: -
J: TRBJ2-2
size: -
V: TRBV11-3
DNA: TGTGCCAGCAGCTTAGTGGACGAGGGCGGGGAGCTGTTTTTT
CDR3: CASSLVDEGGELFF

D: TRBD1
J: TRBJ1-5
size: -
V: TRBV6-1
DNA: TGTGCCAGCAGTGAGGGACAGGGCGGTCAGCCCCAGCATTTT
CDR3: CASSEGQGGQPQHF

D: TRBD2
J: TRBJ2-3
size: -
V: TRBV7-9
DNA: TGTGCCAGCAGCACCTGGCGGACTAGCGGGGGTGGGGATACGCAGTATTTT
CDR3: CASSTWRTSGGGDTQYF

D: TRBD1
J: TRBJ2-3
size: -
V: TRBV2
DNA: TGTGCCAGCAGTGTTCAGGGGGTGAATACGCAGTATTTT
CDR3: CASSVQGVNTQYF

D: -
J: TRBJ1-6
size: -
V: TRBV13
DNA: TGTGCCAGCAGGTTAGGGCGCGTGCACCTTAATTCACCCCTCCACTTT
CDR3: CASRLGRVHLNSPLHF

D: -
J: TRBJ2-1
size: -
V: TRBV6-1
DNA: TGTGCCAGCAGTGAAGGCCCTAGCCCAAGTTACAATGAGCAGTTCTTC
CDR3: CASSEGPSPSYNEQFF

D: -
J: TRBJ2-7
size: -
V: TRBV30
DNA: TGTGCCTGGGGGACATCAGGGGAGCAGTACTTC
CDR3: CAWGTSGEQYF

D: TRBD2
J: TRBJ2-5
size: -
V: TRBV27
DNA: TGTGCCAGCAGTCCATCCATCATGACTAGCGGCAGGGGAATCCAAGAGACCCAGTACTTC
CDR3: CASSPSIMTSGRGIQETQYF

D: TRBD1
J: TRBJ1-6
size: -
V: TRBV28
DNA: TGTGCCAGCAGTATTACAGGGGGCTCCCTGATTAATTCACCCCTCCACTTT
CDR3: CASSITGGSLINSPLHF